The 28 T cell receptor beta chains below all came from one sample that was sequenced in a study of OX40 agonist ivuxolimab in advanced cancers. The data were produced by immunoSEQ multiplex PCR, yet TCRdb's version contains in-frame clones alone and is incomplete. This repertoire shows about 52,000 clones, roughly 82% found once; its top ten account for 3% to 4.5%. Sequenced here: CD4+ or CD8+ T cells sorted from blood, sampled in a trial of the OX40 agonist ivuxolimab. The receptors here all came from an adult with an advanced solid tumor such as melanoma, head and neck, liver or kidney cancer.

The CDR3 coding sequence is TGCGCCAGCAGCCAGTACTACGTGAACACCGGGGAGCTGTTTTTT. It codes for CASSQYYVNTGELFF. The chain links TRBV4-3 to TRBJ2-2; D is undetermined. V lost 3 bases, J lost 1 base, and 9 bases lay in between. The CDR3 length is 15 residues. Germline loops: CDR1 LGHNA, CDR2 YSLEER.

This chain links TRBV11-2 with TRBJ1-2; D gene unclear. Trimming removed 1 base from V and 11 bases from J, with 20 bases in between. CDR3 size: 15 residues. Germline V gives CDR1 SGHAT, CDR2 FQNNGV. In DNA, the CDR3 is TGTGCCAGCAGCTTAGCCCCCCAGGCGAGCCAGGCGTACACCTTC. Protein: CASSLAPQASQAYTF.

The J gene is TRBJ2-1, the V gene TRBV4-1, with 7 bases that match TRBD1. The CDR3 is made up of 14 amino acids. Trimming took 6 bases from V and 4 from J; bases not matched to a gene: 6. Germline CDR1 is MGHRA and CDR2 is YSYEKL. The chain's CDR3 is CASRQQGPYNEQFF. As DNA, the CDR3 is TGCGCCAGCAGACAACAGGGGCCTTACAATGAGCAGTTCTTC.

The chain joins TRBV9 to TRBJ1-6, with TRBD1 matching 8 bases. With 3 bases clipped from V and 7 bases from J, the junction kept 6 bases outside the gene matches. The CDR3 runs to 15 residues. The germline V gene encodes CDR1 SGDLS and CDR2 YYNGEE. The CDR3 loop reads CASSAQGAGNSPLHF. For the CDR3, the DNA is TGTGCCAGCAGCGCTCAGGGGGCAGGGAATTCACCCCTCCACTTT.

The rearrangement uses TRBV4-3 and TRBJ1-1; D is unresolved. V lost 1 base and J lost 1, with 7 bases in between. Germline CDR1 and CDR2: LGHNA and YSLEER. There are 14 residues in the CDR3. The CDR3: CASSQGRENTEAFF. Here the CDR3 DNA reads TGCGCCAGCAGCCAAGGTCGAGAGAACACTGAAGCTTTCTTT.

V is TRBV7-3 and J is TRBJ1-6; D not resolved. With 1 base removed from V and 7 bases from J, the gap between germline ends came to 11 bases. CDR3 length: 15 amino acids. Germline V gene lookup returns CDR1 SGHTA and CDR2 FQGTGA. The CDR3 nucleotides read TGTGCCAGCAGCTTAAGAGGTTTACAAAATTCACCCCTCCACTTT. Protein sequence: CASSLRGLQNSPLHF. Together with reference TRBV7-3 and TRBJ1-6, the CDR3 gives the full variable domain: GAGVSQTPSNKVTEKGKYVELRCDPISGHTALYWYRQSLGQGPEFLIYFQGTGAADDSGLPNDRFFAVRPEGSVSTLKIQRTERGDSAVYLCASSLRGLQNSPLHFGNGTRLTVT.

In this sample, this clone turned up once. The chain combines TRBV4-1 with TRBJ1-6; no clear D. V lost 3 bases and J lost 10, with 7 bases in between. The CDR3 sequence is 12 residues long. Looked up from germline, CDR1 is MGHRA and CDR2 is YSYEKL. CDR3 amino acids: CASSQLESPLHF. In nucleotides, the CDR3 is TGCGCCAGCAGCCAGCTGGAGTCACCCCTCCACTTT.

CDR3 sequence (DNA): TGCGCCAGCAGCTTGGCCTTGGGGAACTATGGCTACACCTTC. It specifies CASSLALGNYGYTF. J is TRBJ1-2 and V is TRBV5-1; D unclear. The CDR3 contains 14 residues. V lost 0 bases, J lost 2 bases, and 8 bases lay in between. Germline V gene data show CDR1 as SGHRS and CDR2 as YFSETQ.

The chain joins TRBV19 to TRBJ1-2; TRBD1 agrees at 9 bases. The CDR3 runs 15 residues. Unmatched junction bases numbered 15, after V lost 11 bases and J lost 5 bases. Germline CDR1 LNHDA, CDR2 SQIVND (reference sequence). CDR3 amino acids: CAARETGGSLYGYTF. The CDR3 region has the DNA TGTGCCGCGAGGGAGACAGGGGGTTCTCTTTATGGCTACACCTTC. The whole variable domain, filled in from reference TRBV19 and TRBJ1-2, reads DGGITQSPKYLFRKEGQNVTLSCEQNLNHDAMYWYRQDPGQGLRLIYYSQIVNDFQKGDIAEGYSVSREKKESFPLTVTSAQKNPTAFYLCAARETGGSLYGYTFGSGTRLTVV.

The chain recombines TRBV6-5 with TRBJ2-3, with 7 positions matching TRBD1. The CDR3 has 16 residues. Germline-derived CDR1 and CDR2 are MNHEY and SVGAGI. Unmatched junction bases numbered 6, after V lost 0 bases and J lost 3 bases. CDR3 sequence reads: CASSYSRGRWTDTQYF. The CDR3 region has the DNA TGTGCCAGCAGTTACTCGAGGGGGCGGTGGACAGATACGCAGTATTTT.

The chain combines TRBV29-1 with TRBJ1-2; 8 nucleotides agree with TRBD1. The germline CDR1 and CDR2 sequences are SQVTM and ANQGSEA. CDR3 length equals 13 residues. J lost 4 bases, V lost 3 bases, and 4 bases had no gene match. DNA for the CDR3: TGCAGCGTTGATCAGCAGGGGGCCTATGGCTACACCTTC. This encodes CSVDQQGAYGYTF.

This clone occurred once. In DNA, the CDR3 is TGTGCCAGCAGCTCGGGCCAATTTTATTGGACTAGCACAGATACGCAGTATTTT. Encoded protein: CASSSGQFYWTSTDTQYF. The chain links TRBV7-8 to TRBJ2-3; D is perhaps TRBD2 (5 bases). CDR1 and CDR2 from the germline V gene are SGHVS and FQNEAQ. The CDR3 consists of 18 residues. V lost 4 bases and J lost 0, with 20 bases in between.

The chain carries TRBV4-2 and TRBJ2-2; TRBD2 is a possible D gene (6 bases). CDR3 length: 18 amino acids. Germline assignment: CDR1 LGHNA and CDR2 YNFKEQ. V was shortened by 2 bases and J by 1 base, with 17 bases between the two germline ends. CDR3 sequence reads: CASSQPSGGAGNTGELFF. CDR3 nucleotides: TGTGCCAGCAGCCAACCGTCAGGCGGGGCTGGGAACACCGGGGAGCTGTTTTTT.

This chain joins TRBV6-5 and TRBJ1-2; 10 nucleotides line up with TRBD1. V was pared by 4 bases and J by 13 bases, with 3 bases of the junction left unmatched. The CDR3 totals 11 residues. CDR1 is MNHEY and CDR2 is SVGAGI in the germline V gene. In DNA, the CDR3 is TGTGCCAGCAGTTCCGACAGGGGGCCCACCTTC. Its translation: CASSSDRGPTF.

This clone occurred once. The V call is TRBV19, the J call TRBJ2-7; 11 bases align to TRBD2. Germline assignment: CDR1 LNHDA and CDR2 SQIVND (reference sequence). There are 15 residues in the CDR3. Trimming removed 4 bases from V and 5 bases from J; junction bases left unmatched: 7. Here the CDR3 reads CASSTLAGGQDEQYF. In DNA, the CDR3 is TGTGCCAGTAGTACCTTAGCGGGGGGGCAGGACGAGCAGTACTTC.

The rearrangement uses TRBV4-3 and TRBJ2-5, with D possibly being TRBD2 (5 bases). CDR3 length equals 15 residues. Germline V CDR1 and CDR2: LGHNA, YSLEER. V dropped 2 bases and J dropped 4 bases, with 14 bases sitting between them. The CDR3 region has the DNA TGCGCCAGCAGCCAACGAACCGGACTGGGAGAGACCCAGTACTTC. This translates into CASSQRTGLGETQYF.

This rearrangement joins TRBV7-8 to TRBJ2-5, with 11 bases matching TRBD2. Germline V lookup: CDR1 SGHVS, CDR2 FQNEAQ. Unmatched junction bases numbered 10, after V lost 5 bases and J lost 5 bases. This CDR3 spans 16 amino acids. As DNA, the CDR3 is TGTGCCAGCAGCCTCCGACTAGCGGGGTCCCTGGAGACCCAGTACTTC. Translating gives CASSLRLAGSLETQYF.

The rearrangement joins TRBV4-2 to TRBJ1-4; D is undetermined. V was pared by 4 bases and J by 4 bases, with 10 bases between. Germline V gene lookup returns CDR1 LGHNA and CDR2 YNFKEQ. CDR3 size: 14 residues. Here the CDR3 reads CASSLRQDNEKLFF. The CDR3 coding sequence is TGTGCCAGCAGCCTAAGGCAGGATAATGAAAAACTGTTTTTT.

The chain couples TRBV28 to TRBJ1-2; D call uncertain. The germline V and J ends were trimmed by 2 bases and 3 bases, with 4 bases remaining between them. Germline-derived CDR1 and CDR2 are MDHEN and SYDVKM. The CDR3 extends over 12 amino acids. In DNA, the CDR3 is TGTGCCAGCAGTTTACCGGACTATGGCTACACCTTC. Translated: CASSLPDYGYTF.

This clone has more than one count but fewer than ten. The J gene is TRBJ1-6, the V gene TRBV28; D is possibly TRBD1 (6 bases). The CDR3 runs to 15 residues. Germline values: CDR1 MDHEN, CDR2 SYDVKM. V lost 1 base and J 7 bases, leaving 11 bases between the germline ends. The DNA for the CDR3 is TGTGCCAGCAGTTTATTAGCAGGGGCCAATTCACCCCTCCACTTT. It codes for CASSLLAGANSPLHF.

This chain connects TRBV7-2 to TRBJ1-2; 7 bases fit TRBD1. The V segment lost 1 base and the J segment 11 bases; nucleotides outside the gene matches: 10. From germline, CDR1 is SGHTA and CDR2 FQGNSA. The CDR3 contains 14 residues. The chain's CDR3 is CASSLGTGTLPYTF. The CDR3 coding sequence is TGTGCCAGCAGCTTAGGGACAGGCACTTTACCTTACACCTTC.

This clone was picked up one time. The rearrangement joins TRBV2 to TRBJ1-6; perhaps TRBD1 as D (5 bases). Germline assignment: CDR1 SNHLY and CDR2 FYNNEI. This CDR3 has 15 residues. V shed 8 bases and J shed 6 bases, with 17 bases lying between them. CDR3 bases: TGTGCCAGCTCATCGACAGACCCTTTTAATTCACCCCTCCACTTT. Protein sequence: CASSSTDPFNSPLHF.

This clone has more than one count but fewer than ten. CDR3 nucleotides: TGTGCCAGCAGCCTCGGTCATGGCTACACCTTC. It is translated as CASSLGHGYTF. This chain joins TRBV28 and TRBJ1-2; D remains unclear. Germline lookup yields CDR1 MDHEN and CDR2 SYDVKM. With 6 bases removed from V and 6 bases from J, the gap between germline ends came to 8 bases. This CDR3 is built from 11 residues.

The chain links TRBV6-1 to TRBJ1-1, with TRBD1 matching 10 bases. V lost 8 bases to trimming and J lost 7 bases; unmatched junction nucleotides: 7. Germline CDR1 MNHNS, CDR2 SASEGT. This CDR3 has 13 amino acids. The CDR3: CASARDRGDEAFF. The CDR3 DNA reads as TGTGCCAGCGCCAGGGACAGGGGAGATGAAGCTTTCTTT.

This chain connects TRBV10-3 to TRBJ2-1; tentatively, D is TRBD2 (6 bases). Germline V lookup: CDR1 ENHRY, CDR2 SYGVKD. V lost 2 bases and J 7 bases, leaving 15 bases between the germline ends. CDR3 size: 15 residues. The CDR3 DNA is TGTGCCATCAGTGAGGGACTTCTCGGAGGGAATGAGCAGTTCTTC. Its protein product is CAISEGLLGGNEQFF.

This CDR3 reads CASSSGLGQVEQYF. In nucleotides, the CDR3 is TGCGCCAGCAGCTCAGGTCTAGGGCAGGTCGAGCAGTACTTC. The chain links TRBV5-1 to TRBJ2-7; no firm D call. Germline CDR1 and CDR2: SGHRS and YFSETQ. The CDR3 spans 14 residues. Trimming pared 3 bases from V and 6 bases from J, leaving 16 bases between.

The chain uses TRBV28 and TRBJ2-4; TRBD2 might be the D (6 bases). The V and J ends lost 3 bases and 8 bases respectively, with 14 bases between them. This CDR3 is built from 14 residues. CDR1 and CDR2 from the germline V gene are MDHEN and SYDVKM. CDR3 region: CASSLRGWGYIQYF. As DNA, the CDR3 is TGTGCCAGCAGTTTGCGGGGCTGGGGCTACATTCAGTACTTC.

This chain links TRBV6-1 with TRBJ1-4, with TRBD1 matching 7 bases. V was clipped by 2 bases and J by 2 bases; unmatched bases: 5. Germline CDR1 MNHNS, CDR2 SASEGT. The CDR3 length is 16 residues. CDR3 nucleotide sequence: TGTGCCAGCAGTGAAAACAGGGGTTCGACTAATGAAAAACTGTTTTTT. This codes for CASSENRGSTNEKLFF.